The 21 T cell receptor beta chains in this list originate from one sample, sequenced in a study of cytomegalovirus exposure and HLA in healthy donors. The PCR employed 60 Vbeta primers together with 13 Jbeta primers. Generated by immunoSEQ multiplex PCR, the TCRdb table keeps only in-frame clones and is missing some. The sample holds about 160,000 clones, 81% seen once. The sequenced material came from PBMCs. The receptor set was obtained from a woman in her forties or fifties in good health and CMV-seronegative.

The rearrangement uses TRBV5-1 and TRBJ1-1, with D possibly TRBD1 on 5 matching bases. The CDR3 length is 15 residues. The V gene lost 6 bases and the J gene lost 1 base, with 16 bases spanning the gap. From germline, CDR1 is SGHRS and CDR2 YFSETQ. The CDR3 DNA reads TGCGCCAGCATCAGCTCGGCAGGACAGAACACTGAAGCTTTCTTT. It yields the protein CASISSAGQNTEAFF.

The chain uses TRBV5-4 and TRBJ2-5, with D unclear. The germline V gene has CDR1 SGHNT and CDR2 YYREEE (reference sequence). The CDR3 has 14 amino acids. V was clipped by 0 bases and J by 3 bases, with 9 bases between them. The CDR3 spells CASSLVDTKETQYF. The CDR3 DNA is TGTGCCAGCAGCTTGGTCGACACAAAAGAGACCCAGTACTTC.

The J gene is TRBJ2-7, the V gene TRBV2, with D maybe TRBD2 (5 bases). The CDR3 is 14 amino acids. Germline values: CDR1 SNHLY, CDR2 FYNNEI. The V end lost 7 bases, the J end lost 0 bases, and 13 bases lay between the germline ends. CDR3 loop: CASTRSGTSYEQYF. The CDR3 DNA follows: TGTGCCAGCACTAGGAGCGGAACCTCCTACGAGCAGTACTTC.

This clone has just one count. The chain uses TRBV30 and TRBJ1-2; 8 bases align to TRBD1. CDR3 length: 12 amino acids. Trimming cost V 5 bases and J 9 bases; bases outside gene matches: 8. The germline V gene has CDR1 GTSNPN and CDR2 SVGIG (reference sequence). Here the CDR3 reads CAWWDRKGSYTF. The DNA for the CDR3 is TGTGCCTGGTGGGACAGGAAGGGGAGCTACACCTTC.

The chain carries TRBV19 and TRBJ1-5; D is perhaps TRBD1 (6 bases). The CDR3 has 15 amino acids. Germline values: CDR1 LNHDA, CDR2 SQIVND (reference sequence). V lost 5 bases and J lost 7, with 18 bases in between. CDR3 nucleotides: TGTGCCAGTAGTTCAAGGGAGGGGGGCGGACAGCCCCAGCATTTT. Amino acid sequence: CASSSREGGGQPQHF.

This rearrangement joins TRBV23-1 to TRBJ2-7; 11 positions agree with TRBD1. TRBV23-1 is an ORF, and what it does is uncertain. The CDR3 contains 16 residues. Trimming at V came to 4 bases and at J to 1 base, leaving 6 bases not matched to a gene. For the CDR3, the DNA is TGCGCCAGCAGTCTCAAGGACAGGGGGCGATCCTACGAGCAGTACTTC. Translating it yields CASSLKDRGRSYEQYF.

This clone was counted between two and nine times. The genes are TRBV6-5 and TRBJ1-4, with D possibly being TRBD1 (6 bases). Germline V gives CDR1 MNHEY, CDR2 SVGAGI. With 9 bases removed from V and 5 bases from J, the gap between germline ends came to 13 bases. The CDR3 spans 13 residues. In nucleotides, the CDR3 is TGTGCCAGTCGGGACAACTCGAATGAAAAACTGTTTTTT. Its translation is CASRDNSNEKLFF.

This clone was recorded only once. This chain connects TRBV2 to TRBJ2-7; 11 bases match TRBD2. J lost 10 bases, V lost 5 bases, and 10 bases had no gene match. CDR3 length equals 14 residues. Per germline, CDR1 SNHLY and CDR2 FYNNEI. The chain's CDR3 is CASSTRTSGFEQYF. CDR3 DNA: TGTGCCAGCAGTACCAGGACTAGCGGGTTCGAACAGTACTTC.

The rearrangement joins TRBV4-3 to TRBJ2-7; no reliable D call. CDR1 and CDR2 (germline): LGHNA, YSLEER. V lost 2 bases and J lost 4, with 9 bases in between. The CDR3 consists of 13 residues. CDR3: CASSQFPTYEQYF. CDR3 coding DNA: TGCGCCAGCAGCCAATTCCCGACTTACGAGCAGTACTTC.

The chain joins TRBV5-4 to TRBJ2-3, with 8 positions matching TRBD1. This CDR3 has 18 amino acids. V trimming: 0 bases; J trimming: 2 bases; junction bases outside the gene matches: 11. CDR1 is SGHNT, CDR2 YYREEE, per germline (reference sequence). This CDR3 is CASSLAMSGTGNTDTQYF. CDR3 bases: TGTGCCAGCAGCTTGGCAATGTCCGGGACAGGAAACACAGATACGCAGTATTTT.

The chain's CDR3 is CASSQGTVFYEQYF. The CDR3 DNA reads TGCGCCAGCAGCCAAGGGACAGTTTTTTACGAGCAGTACTTC. This rearrangement joins TRBV4-3 to TRBJ2-7; D is possibly TRBD1 (6 bases). With 1 base removed from V and 4 bases from J, the gap between germline ends came to 11 bases. Germline CDR1 and CDR2: LGHNA and YSLEER. The CDR3 covers 14 residues.

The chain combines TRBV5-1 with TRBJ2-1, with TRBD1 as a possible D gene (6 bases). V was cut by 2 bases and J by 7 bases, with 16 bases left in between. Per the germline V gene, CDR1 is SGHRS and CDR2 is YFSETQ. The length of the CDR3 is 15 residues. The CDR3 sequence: CASSFEGTLENEQFF. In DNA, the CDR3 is TGCGCCAGCAGCTTTGAAGGGACATTAGAGAATGAGCAGTTCTTC.

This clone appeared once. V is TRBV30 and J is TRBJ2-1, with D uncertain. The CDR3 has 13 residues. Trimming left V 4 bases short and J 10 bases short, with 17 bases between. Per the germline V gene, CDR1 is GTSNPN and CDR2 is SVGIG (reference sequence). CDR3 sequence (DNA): TGTGCCTGGAACTCCCTCCCGCCACGGGAGCAGTTCTTC. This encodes CAWNSLPPREQFF.

The CDR3 nucleotides read TGCAGCGCTCAGGGAGGGGACACCGGGGAGCTGTTTTTT. The encoded protein is CSAQGGDTGELFF. This rearrangement joins TRBV29-1 to TRBJ2-2; 7 nucleotides align to TRBD2. Trimming cost V 7 bases and J 3 bases; bases outside gene matches: 5. CDR1 SQVTM and CDR2 ANQGSEA come from the germline V gene. The CDR3 covers 13 residues.

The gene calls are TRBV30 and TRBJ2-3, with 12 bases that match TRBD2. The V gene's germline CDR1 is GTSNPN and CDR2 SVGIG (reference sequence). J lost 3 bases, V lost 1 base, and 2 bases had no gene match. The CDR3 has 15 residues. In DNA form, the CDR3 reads TGTGCCTGGAGTGCGGGACTAGCGGGTACAGATACGCAGTATTTT. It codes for CAWSAGLAGTDTQYF.

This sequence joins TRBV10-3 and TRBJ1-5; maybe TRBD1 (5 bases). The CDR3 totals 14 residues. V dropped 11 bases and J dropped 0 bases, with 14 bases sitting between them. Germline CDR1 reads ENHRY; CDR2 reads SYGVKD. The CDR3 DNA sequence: TGTGCCTCTAAGGGGACTGATAGCAATCAGCCCCAGCATTTT. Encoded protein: CASKGTDSNQPQHF.

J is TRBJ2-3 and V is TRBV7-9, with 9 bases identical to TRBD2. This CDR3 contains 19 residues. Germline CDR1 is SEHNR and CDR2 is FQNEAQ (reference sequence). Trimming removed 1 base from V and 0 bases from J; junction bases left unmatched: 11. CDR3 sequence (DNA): TGTGCCAGCAGCTTAGACTTGGCGGGGGGGATTTTCAGCACAGATACGCAGTATTTT. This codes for CASSLDLAGGIFSTDTQYF.

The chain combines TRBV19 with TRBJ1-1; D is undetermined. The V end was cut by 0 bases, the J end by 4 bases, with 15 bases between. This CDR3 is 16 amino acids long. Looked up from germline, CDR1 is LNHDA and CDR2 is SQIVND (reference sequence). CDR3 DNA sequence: TGTGCCAGTAGTATAGATCATGCAGGTGGCAGCACTGAAGCTTTCTTT. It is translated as CASSIDHAGGSTEAFF.

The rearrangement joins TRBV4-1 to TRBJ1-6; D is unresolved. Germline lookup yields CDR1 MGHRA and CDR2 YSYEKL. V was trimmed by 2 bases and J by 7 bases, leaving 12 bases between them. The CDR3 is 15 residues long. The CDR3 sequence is CASSQKPGGNSPLHF. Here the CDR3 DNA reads TGCGCCAGCAGCCAAAAACCGGGAGGGAATTCACCCCTCCACTTT.

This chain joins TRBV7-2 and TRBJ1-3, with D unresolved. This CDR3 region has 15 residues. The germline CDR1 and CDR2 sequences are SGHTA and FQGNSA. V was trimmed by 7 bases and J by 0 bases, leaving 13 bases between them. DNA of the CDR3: TGTGCCAGCAAACCAGGACTCCACTCTGGAAACACCATATATTTT. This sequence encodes CASKPGLHSGNTIYF.

CDR3 nucleotide sequence: TGTGCCAGCAGCCAAGTATCTGGAGATGAAAAACTGTTTTTT. This sequence encodes CASSQVSGDEKLFF. The rearrangement joins TRBV4-2 to TRBJ1-4; D is unresolved. The CDR3 runs to 14 residues. Trimming shortened V by 1 base and J by 6 bases, and 9 bases separated the two germline ends. Germline V gene lookup returns CDR1 LGHNA and CDR2 YNFKEQ.